A selection of T cell receptor beta chains follows, all from one sample in a study of shared clonotypes between healthy human individuals. The assay was immunoSEQ multiplex PCR, and TCRdb's table has in-frame clones only and misses some. The sample includes about 2.4 million clones, around nine tenths of them seen just once. Material for sequencing was naive CD4+ T cells sorted from blood. These receptors came from a man between 18 and 29 years old in good health. The CDR3 runs from the conserved cysteine through the conserved F or W. A D gene is named only where the DNA matches it firmly. The size field is filled for only some rows; it gives once, few, many or a size class.

TRBJ2-2	15	TRBV9	once	-	TGTGCCAGCAGCGTATTGGGGGGTGAAACCGGGGAGCTGTTTTTT	CASSVLGGETGELFF
TRBJ1-4	14	TRBV7-2	-	-	TGTGCCAGCAGCTTAAGGGACGGTTATGAAAAACTGTTTTTT	CASSLRDGYEKLFF
TRBJ2-7	14	TRBV10-3	-	-	TGTGCCATCAGTGAATCCGGGTCTGGCTACGAGCAGTACTTC	CAISESGSGYEQYF
TRBJ1-2	12	TRBV5-1	-	-	TGCGCCAGCAGCTTGGAGGGGTTCGGCTACACCTTC	CASSLEGFGYTF
TRBJ1-2	13	TRBV6-5	-	-	TGTGCCAGCAGTAGGCAGGGGATCTATGGCTACACCTTC	CASSRQGIYGYTF
TRBJ1-1	14	TRBV28	-	TRBD1	TGTGCCAGCAGTTTAGGTGACAGGGCATCTGAAGCTTTCTTT	CASSLGDRASEAFF
TRBJ2-2	12	TRBV30	-	-	TGTGCCTGGAGCAAGGGGACCGGGGAGCTGTTTTTT	CAWSKGTGELFF
TRBJ2-1	15	TRBV7-2	-	TRBD1	TGTGCCAGCAGCTTAGGGACAGGGGGCCACAATGAGCAGTTCTTC	CASSLGTGGHNEQFF
TRBJ1-1	15	TRBV6-5	-	-	TGTGCCAGCAGTTACTCTTTTCAGGGAACAACTGAAGCTTTCTTT	CASSYSFQGTTEAFF
TRBJ2-1	15	TRBV19	-	TRBD2	TGTGCCAGTAGTATAGAGGGACTAGCGCGTGGTGAGCAGTTCTTC	CASSIEGLARGEQFF